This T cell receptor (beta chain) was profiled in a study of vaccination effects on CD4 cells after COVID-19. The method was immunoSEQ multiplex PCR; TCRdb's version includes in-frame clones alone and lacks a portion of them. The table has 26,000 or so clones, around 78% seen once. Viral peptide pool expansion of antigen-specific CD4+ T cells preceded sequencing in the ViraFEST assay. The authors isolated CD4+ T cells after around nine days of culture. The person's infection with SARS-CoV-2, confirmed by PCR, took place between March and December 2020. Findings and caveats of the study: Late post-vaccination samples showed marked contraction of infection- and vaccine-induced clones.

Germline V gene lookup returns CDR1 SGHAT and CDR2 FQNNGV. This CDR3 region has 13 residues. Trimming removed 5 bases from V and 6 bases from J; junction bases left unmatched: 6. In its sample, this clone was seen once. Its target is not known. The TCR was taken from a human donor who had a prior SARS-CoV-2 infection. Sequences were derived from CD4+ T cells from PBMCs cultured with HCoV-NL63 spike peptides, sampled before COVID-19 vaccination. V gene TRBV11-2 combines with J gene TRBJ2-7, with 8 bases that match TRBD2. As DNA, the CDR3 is TGTGCCAGCAGCCTAGGACTAGCTAGCGAGCAGTACTTC. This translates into CASSLGLASEQYF. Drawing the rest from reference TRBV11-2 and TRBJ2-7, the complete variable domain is EAGVAQSPRYKIIEKRQSVAFWCNPISGHATLYWYQQILGQGPKLLIQFQNNGVVDDSQLPKDRFSAERLKGVDSTLKIQPAKLEDSAVYLCASSLGLASEQYFGPGTRLTVT.